This TCR beta chain was retrieved from a study of blood T cell repertoires in COVID-19 (dated by TCRdb to the early 2020s). Notes on the research overall: Samples covering the acute and convalescent phases of COVID-19 were provided by collaborators in the United States, Italy and Spain. Subjects who had been exposed to COVID-19, were actively infected with it, or had recovered from it provided the deeply sampled blood TCRbeta repertoires that made up the dataset. The repertoires were made available in a free public database intended to serve as a resource for research on the immune response to SARS-CoV-2. The prospective study material was composed of cDNA or gDNA derived from T cells, B-cell-depleted T cells, or PBMCs. Where HLA class I and class II types were available, the types were taken from metadata supplied by the sample provider, not from assay-based typing. The samples were drawn from two sources: the first 160 participants of the ongoing ImmuneRACE study, and 1,200 or so subjects contributed by 6 global collaborators. Nearly every sample came with metadata listing a de-identified subject ID, COVID-19 status, age in years and sex.

Overall study results and their limits: The amount of clinical and demographic metadata varied by source and participant and was provided uncurated.

The CDR1 and CDR2 encoded by the germline V gene are SGHVS and FQNEAQ. The V and J ends are trimmed by 3 bases and 1 base, leaving 10 bases between them. The CDR3 has 15 amino acids, counting the end cysteine and phenylalanine. Solely the CDR3 DNA is kept, with 45 bases framed from the first base. The immunoSEQ Assay, a bias-controlled multiplex PCR, was used to amplify TCRbeta CDR3 regions from genomic DNA. Per the authors' processing: Nucleated cell counts per sample were estimated from amplification of reference gene primers within the assay. Sequence reads were collapsed and filtered to measure the absolute abundance of every unique TCRbeta CDR3 rearrangement. For each sample, productive Simpson clonality was calculated by taking the square root of Simpson's diversity index across productive rearrangements. TCRdb's version of the immuneACCESS table is confined to in-frame rearrangements and falls short of the full clone set. An unresolved V gene accounts for under half of the shortfall where checked; the remainder is of unknown origin. That table furnishes V, J and clone size, whereas the DNA furnished D and trimming. For this sample there are 150,000 to 200,000 clones; around 81% appear just once. The ten largest clones add up to 4.5% to 7.5% of the sample.

In the prospective study, participants were about 18 to 95 years old, resided in approximately 25 geographic areas of the United States, and were enrolled through a virtual design. In the prospective study, cohorts were assigned on the basis of participant-reported clinical history obtained from a screening survey and a study questionnaire. ImmuneRACE Cohort 3 recovered participants were defined by two consecutive negative NP/OP PCR tests, healthcare professional clearance, or symptom resolution. In the prospective study, mobile phlebotomists collected whole blood, serum and a nasopharyngeal or oropharyngeal swab from each participant. Prospective study participants could optionally give additional blood draws and questionnaires over a roughly two-month period. Prospective study blood samples were shipped either frozen or at room temperature before DNA extraction. As regards this clone: Its antigen specificity is not known. No qualities accompany the bases; no much larger clone lies one base away.

This receptor chain uses TRBV7-8 and TRBJ1-5, with the D gene uncertain. The clonotype was recovered from a man aged 40-50 years who had recovered from COVID-19. What was sequenced was PBMCs or T cells enriched from blood (not recorded which). The CDR3 loop reads CASSLLHTSNQPQHF. The DNA sequence is TGTGCCAGCAGCTTGTTACACACGAGCAATCAGCCCCAGCATTTT.